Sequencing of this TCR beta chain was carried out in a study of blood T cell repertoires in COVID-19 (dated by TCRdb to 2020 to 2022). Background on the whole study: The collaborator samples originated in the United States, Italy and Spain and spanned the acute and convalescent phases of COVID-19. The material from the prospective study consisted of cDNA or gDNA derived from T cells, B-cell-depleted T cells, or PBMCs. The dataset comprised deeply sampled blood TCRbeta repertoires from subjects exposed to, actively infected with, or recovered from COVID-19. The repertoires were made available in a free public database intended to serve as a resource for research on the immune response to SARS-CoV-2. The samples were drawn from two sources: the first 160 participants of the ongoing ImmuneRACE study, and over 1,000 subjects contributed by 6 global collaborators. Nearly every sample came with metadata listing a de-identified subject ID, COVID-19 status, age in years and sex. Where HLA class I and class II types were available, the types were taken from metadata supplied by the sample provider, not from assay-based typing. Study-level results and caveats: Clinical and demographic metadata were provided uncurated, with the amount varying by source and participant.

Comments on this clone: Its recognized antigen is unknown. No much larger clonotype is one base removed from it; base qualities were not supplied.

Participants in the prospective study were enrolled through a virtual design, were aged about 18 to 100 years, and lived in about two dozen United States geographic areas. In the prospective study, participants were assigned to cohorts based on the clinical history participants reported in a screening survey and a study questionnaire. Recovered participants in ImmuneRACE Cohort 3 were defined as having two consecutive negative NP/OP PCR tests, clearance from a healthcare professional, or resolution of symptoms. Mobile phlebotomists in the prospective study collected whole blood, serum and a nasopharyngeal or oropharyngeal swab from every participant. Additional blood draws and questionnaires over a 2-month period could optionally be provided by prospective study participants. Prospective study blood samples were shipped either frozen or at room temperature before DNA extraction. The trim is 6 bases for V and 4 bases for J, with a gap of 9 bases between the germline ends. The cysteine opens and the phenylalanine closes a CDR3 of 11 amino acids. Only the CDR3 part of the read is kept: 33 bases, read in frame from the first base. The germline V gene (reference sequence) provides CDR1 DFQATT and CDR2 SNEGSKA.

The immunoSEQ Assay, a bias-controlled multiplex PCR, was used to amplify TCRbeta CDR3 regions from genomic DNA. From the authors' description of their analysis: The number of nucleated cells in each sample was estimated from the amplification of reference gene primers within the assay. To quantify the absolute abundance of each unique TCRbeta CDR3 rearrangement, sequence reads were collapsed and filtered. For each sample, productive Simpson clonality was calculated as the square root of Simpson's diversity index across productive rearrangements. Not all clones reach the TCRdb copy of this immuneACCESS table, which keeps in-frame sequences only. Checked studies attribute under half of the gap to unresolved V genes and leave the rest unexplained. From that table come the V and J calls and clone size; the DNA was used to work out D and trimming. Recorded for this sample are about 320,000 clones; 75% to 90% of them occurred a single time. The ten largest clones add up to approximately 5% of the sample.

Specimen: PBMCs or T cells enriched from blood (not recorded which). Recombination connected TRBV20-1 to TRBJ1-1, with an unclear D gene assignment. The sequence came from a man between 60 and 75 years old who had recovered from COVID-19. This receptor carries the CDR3 CSASWATEAFF. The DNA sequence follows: TGCAGTGCGTCCTGGGCCACTGAAGCTTTCTTT.